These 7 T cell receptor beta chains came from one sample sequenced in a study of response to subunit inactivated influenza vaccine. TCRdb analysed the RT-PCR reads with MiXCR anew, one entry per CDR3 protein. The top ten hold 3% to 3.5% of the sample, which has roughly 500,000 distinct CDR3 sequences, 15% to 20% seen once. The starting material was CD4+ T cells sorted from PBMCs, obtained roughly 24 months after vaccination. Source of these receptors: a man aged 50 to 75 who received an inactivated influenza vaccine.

The CDR3 region has the DNA TGCAGTGCTAGTTGGGACAACCCCAACGAGCAGTACTTC. It yields the protein CSASWDNPNEQYF. This chain uses TRBV20-1 with TRBJ2-7; D perhaps matches TRBD1 (6 bases). The CDR3 contains 13 residues. The germline V gene has CDR1 DFQATT and CDR2 SNEGSKA (reference sequence). Trimming pared 3 bases from V and 5 bases from J, leaving 14 bases between.

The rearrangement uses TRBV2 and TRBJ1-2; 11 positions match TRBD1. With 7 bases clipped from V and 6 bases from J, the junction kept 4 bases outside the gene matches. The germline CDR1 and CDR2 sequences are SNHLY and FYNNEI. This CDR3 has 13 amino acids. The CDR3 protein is CASTVGQGDGYTF. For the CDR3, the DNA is TGTGCCAGCACCGTGGGACAGGGGGATGGCTACACCTTC.

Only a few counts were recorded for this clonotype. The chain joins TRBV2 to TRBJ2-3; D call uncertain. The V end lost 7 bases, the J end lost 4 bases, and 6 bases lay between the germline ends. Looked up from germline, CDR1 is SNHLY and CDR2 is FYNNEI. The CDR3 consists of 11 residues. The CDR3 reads CASMWPDTQYF. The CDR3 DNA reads TGTGCCAGCATGTGGCCAGATACGCAGTATTTT. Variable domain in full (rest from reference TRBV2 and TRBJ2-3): EPEVTQTPSHQVTQMGQEVILRCVPISNHLYFYWYRQILGQKVEFLVSFYNNEISEKSEIFDDQFSVERPDGSNFTLKIRSTKLEDSAMYFCASMWPDTQYFGPGTRLTVL.

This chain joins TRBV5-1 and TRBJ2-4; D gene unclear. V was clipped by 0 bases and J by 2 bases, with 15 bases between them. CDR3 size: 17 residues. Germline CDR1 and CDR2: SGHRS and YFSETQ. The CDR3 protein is CASSLAGRPDTKNIQYF. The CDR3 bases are TGCGCCAGCAGCTTGGCAGGCAGACCAGACACCAAAAACATTCAGTACTTC.

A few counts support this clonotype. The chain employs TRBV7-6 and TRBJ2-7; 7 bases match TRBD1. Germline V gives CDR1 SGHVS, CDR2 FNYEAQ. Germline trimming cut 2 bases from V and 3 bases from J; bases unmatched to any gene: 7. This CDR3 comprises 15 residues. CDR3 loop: CASSLMKGQSYEQYF. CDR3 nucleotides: TGTGCCAGCAGCTTAATGAAGGGACAGAGCTACGAGCAGTACTTC.

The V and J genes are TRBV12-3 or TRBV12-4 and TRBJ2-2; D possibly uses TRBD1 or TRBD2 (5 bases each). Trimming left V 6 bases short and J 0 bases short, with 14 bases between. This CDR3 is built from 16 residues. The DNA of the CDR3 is TGTGCCAGCAGGAAAACTGGGACGGCGAACACCGGGGAGCTGTTTTTT. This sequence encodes CASRKTGTANTGELFF.

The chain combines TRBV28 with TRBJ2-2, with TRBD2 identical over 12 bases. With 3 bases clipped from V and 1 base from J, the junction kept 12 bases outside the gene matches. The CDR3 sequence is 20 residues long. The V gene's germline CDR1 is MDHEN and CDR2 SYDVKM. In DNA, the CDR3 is TGTGCCAGCAGTTTGACTAGCGGGAGCTCTATGTTTTGGAACACCGGGGAGCTGTTTTTT. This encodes CASSLTSGSSMFWNTGELFF.